Listed here are 20 T cell receptor beta chains from one sample, sequenced in a study of beta chain features in type 1 diabetes. Every bit of the isolated RNA underwent reverse transcription, so sequencing read expressed TCRB transcripts. The data were produced by immunoSEQ multiplex PCR, yet TCRdb's version contains in-frame clones alone and is incomplete. Of roughly 450,000 clones listed, 14% are singletons. Sequencing was done on a sample of naive CD4+ T cells from blood. Receptors were obtained from a man aged 25-45 years in good health.

This clone appeared a few times. The V gene is TRBV7-9, the J gene TRBJ2-3; D is ambiguous. Germline lookup yields CDR1 SEHNR and CDR2 FQNEAQ (reference sequence). The length of the CDR3 is 12 residues. V lost 6 bases, J lost 4 bases, and 8 bases lay in between. The chain's CDR3 is CASSSPPDTQYF. In DNA, the CDR3 is TGTGCCAGCAGTTCACCCCCAGATACGCAGTATTTT. The whole variable domain, filled in from reference TRBV7-9 and TRBJ2-3, reads DTGVSQNPRHKITKRGQNVTFRCDPISEHNRLYWYRQTLGQGPEFLTYFQNEAQLEKSRLLSDRFSAERPKGSFSTLEIQRTEQGDSAMYLCASSSPPDTQYFGPGTRLTVL.

This clone was found a few times. The rearrangement joins TRBV29-1 to TRBJ2-5; maybe TRBD1 (5 bases). CDR1 SQVTM and CDR2 ANQGSEA come from the germline V gene. Trimming cost V 4 bases and J 5 bases, with 11 bases left between them. CDR3 size: 12 residues. CDR3 in amino acids: CSVVRAGETQYF. The CDR3 DNA follows: TGCAGCGTTGTCAGGGCAGGGGAGACCCAGTACTTC.

A remark on this clone: A much bigger clone sits one base away, suggesting this may be a read error. The rearrangement links TRBV15 to TRBJ2-1; D is uncertain. Looked up from germline, CDR1 is LNHNV and CDR2 is YYDKDF (reference sequence). This CDR3 contains 14 residues. CDR3 DNA sequence: TGTGCCAACAGCAGAGTTACGGAATACAATGAGCAGTTCTTC. Translated, it gives CANSRVTEYNEQFF.

Only a few counts were recorded for this clone. V usage is TRBV2 and J usage is TRBJ2-1; D unresolved. Trimming took 8 bases from V and 5 from J, leaving 19 bases between them. Germline CDR1 SNHLY, CDR2 FYNNEI. The CDR3 loop spans 15 amino acids. The CDR3 here is CASSSVSSFDNEQFF. DNA of the CDR3: TGTGCCAGCTCATCGGTCTCCTCCTTCGACAATGAGCAGTTCTTC.

The sample holds a few counts of this clone. J is TRBJ1-1 and V is TRBV18; D perhaps matches TRBD1 (5 bases). This CDR3 is 15 amino acids long. CDR1 and CDR2 (germline): KGHSH, LQKENI. The V and J ends lost 2 bases and 3 bases respectively, with 13 bases between them. CDR3 in amino acids: CASSPARGGYTEAFF. The CDR3 region has the DNA TGTGCCAGCTCACCAGCGAGGGGAGGGTACACTGAAGCTTTCTTT.

This rearrangement joins TRBV6-5 to TRBJ1-2; no clear D. This CDR3 region has 14 residues. The germline V gene has CDR1 MNHEY and CDR2 SVGAGI. V lost 5 bases and J lost 6, with 16 bases in between. The CDR3 region has the DNA TGTGCCAGCAGTCAACAAAAAAACTGGAATGGCTACACCTTC. Its translation: CASSQQKNWNGYTF.

This clone was observed many times. The genes are TRBV18 and TRBJ2-4, with D maybe TRBD1 (6 bases). This CDR3 has 12 residues. Germline lookup yields CDR1 KGHSH and CDR2 LQKENI. V was clipped by 6 bases and J by 9 bases, with 12 bases between them. The CDR3 loop reads CASSETGSIQYF. The DNA of the CDR3 is TGTGCCAGCTCTGAGACAGGTAGCATTCAGTACTTC.

This rearrangement joins TRBV7-2 to TRBJ2-7; TRBD2 is a possible D gene (6 bases). The germline gives CDR1 SGHTA, CDR2 FQGNSA. The CDR3 is 15 amino acids. V was cut by 1 base and J by 2 bases, with 12 bases left in between. DNA of the CDR3: TGTGCCAGCAGCTTAGGAGCTAGCGAGACCTACGAGCAGTACTTC. Translated: CASSLGASETYEQYF. The complete variable domain, with remaining parts taken from reference TRBV7-2 and TRBJ2-7, reads GAGVSQSPSNKVTEKGKDVELRCDPISGHTALYWYRQSLGQGLEFLIYFQGNSAPDKSGLPSDRFSAERTGGSVSTLTIQRTQQEDSAVYLCASSLGASETYEQYFGPGTRLTVT.

This clone was seen a few times. The gene calls are TRBV18 and TRBJ1-1; D is perhaps TRBD1 (6 bases). Trimming cost V 5 bases and J 3 bases, with 10 bases left between them. The CDR3 has 13 residues. Germline loops: CDR1 KGHSH, CDR2 LQKENI. The CDR3 nucleotides read TGTGCCAGCTCAATAAGGGGGGACACTGAAGCTTTCTTT. This codes for CASSIRGDTEAFF.

The chain employs TRBV23-1 and TRBJ2-7; D is possibly TRBD1 (6 bases). TRBV23-1 carries the ORF label, with uncertain function. The CDR3 extends over 12 amino acids. V was trimmed by 7 bases and J by 4 bases, leaving 11 bases between them. CDR3 DNA sequence: TGCGCCAGCACCTGGACAGTTTACGAGCAGTACGTC. It yields the protein CASTWTVYEQYV.

The gene calls are TRBV25-1 and TRBJ2-7, with 7 nucleotides matching TRBD1. CDR3 size: 11 residues. V lost 6 bases, J lost 7 bases, and 3 bases stayed unmatched. Germline lookup yields CDR1 MGHDK and CDR2 SYGVNS. CDR3 sequence reads: CASSHRGEQYF. The DNA for the CDR3 is TGTGCCAGCAGCCACAGGGGTGAGCAGTACTTC.

This chain links TRBV29-1 with TRBJ2-5; D is uncertain. Trimming left V 7 bases short and J 0 bases short, with 12 bases between. CDR3 length equals 13 residues. The germline CDR1 and CDR2 sequences are SQVTM and ANQGSEA. CDR3 DNA: TGCAGCGCCGTATCAGAGAACCAAGAGACCCAGTACTTC. Translating gives CSAVSENQETQYF. Full variable domain (remainder filled in from reference TRBV29-1 and TRBJ2-5): SAVISQKPSRDICQRGTSLTIQCQVDSQVTMMFWYRQQPGQSLTLIATANQGSEATYESGFVIDKFPISRPNLTFSTLTVSNMSPEDSSIYLCSAVSENQETQYFGPGTRLLVL.

This clone was counted only a few times. The V call is TRBV11-2, the J call TRBJ2-1; D uncertain. The CDR3 extends over 14 amino acids. V gave up 5 bases and J gave up 12 bases, with 20 bases separating them. Germline V CDR1 and CDR2: SGHAT, FQNNGV. CDR3 coding DNA: TGTGCCAGCAGCCCTGAACGGCTCCTTGGTAGGCAGTTCTTC. Translating gives CASSPERLLGRQFF.

The rearrangement links TRBV10-2 to TRBJ2-7, with a possible D match to TRBD2 (6 bases). Trimming stripped 3 bases from V and 2 bases from J, with 8 bases between. CDR3 length: 13 residues. Germline values: CDR1 WSHSY, CDR2 SAAADI. The CDR3 nucleotides are TGCGCCAGCAGTGACCAGCGGGCCTACGAGCAGTACTTC. Translating gives CASSDQRAYEQYF.

This clone appeared a few times. The chain uses TRBV7-9 and TRBJ2-5, with D unresolved. With 2 bases removed from V and 4 bases from J, the gap between germline ends came to 8 bases. CDR1 SEHNR and CDR2 FQNEAQ come from the germline V gene (reference sequence). The CDR3 loop spans 13 amino acids. In DNA form, the CDR3 reads TGTGCCAGCAGCTTACAAGGGATAGAGACCCAGTACTTC. Translation: CASSLQGIETQYF.

This clone was found a few times. The rearrangement uses TRBV2 and TRBJ2-3, with TRBD2 matching over 12 bases. The germline V gene encodes CDR1 SNHLY and CDR2 FYNNEI. This CDR3 is built from 14 residues. The junction had 5 bases not matched to a gene; V was cut back by 8 bases and J by 5 bases. The CDR3 bases are TGTGCCAGCGGACCACTAGCGGGGGGAGATACGCAGTATTTT. Translation gives CASGPLAGGDTQYF.

A few counts support this clone. Other nucleotide sequences from this sample produce the same CDR3. The chain couples TRBV15 to TRBJ1-4; D gene uncertain. The V gene's germline CDR1 is LNHNV and CDR2 YYDKDF (reference sequence). Between the trimmed V and J ends, which lost 1 base and 8 bases, there was a span of 5 bases. This CDR3 region has 12 residues. CDR3 coding DNA: TGTGCCACCAGCAGAGTAGACGAAAAACTGTTTTTT. Amino acids: CATSRVDEKLFF. The variable domain in full, with the rest retrieved from reference TRBV15 and TRBJ1-4, is DAMVIQNPRYQVTQFGKPVTLSCSQTLNHNVMYWYQQKSSQAPKLLFHYYDKDFNNEADTPDNFQSRRPNTSFCFLDIRSPGLGDTAMYLCATSRVDEKLFFGSGTQLSVL.

The rearrangement uses TRBV10-3 and TRBJ1-1; D is undetermined. The germline CDR1 and CDR2 sequences are ENHRY and SYGVKD. Trimming removed 4 bases from V and 5 bases from J, with 8 bases in between. CDR3 length: 12 amino acids. The CDR3 loop reads CAISGSRTEAFF. CDR3 nucleotide sequence: TGTGCCATCAGTGGAAGTCGGACTGAAGCTTTCTTT.

The chain has TRBV5-4 and TRBJ2-1, with 9 bases matching TRBD1. Germline CDR1 is SGHNT and CDR2 is YYREEE (reference sequence). The junction had 1 base not matched to a gene; V was cut back by 3 bases and J by 6 bases. The CDR3 runs 13 residues. The CDR3 nucleotides are TGTGCCAGCAGCTCGACAGGGGGCAATGAGCAGTTCTTC. As protein: CASSSTGGNEQFF.

The rearrangement joins TRBV15 to TRBJ1-2; D remains ambiguous. The CDR3 consists of 11 residues. CDR1 and CDR2 (germline): LNHNV, YYDKDF (reference sequence). The V and J ends lost 1 base and 8 bases respectively, with 5 bases between them. CDR3 protein: CATSRAGGYTF. The CDR3 DNA reads as TGTGCCACCAGCAGAGCGGGCGGCTACACCTTC.